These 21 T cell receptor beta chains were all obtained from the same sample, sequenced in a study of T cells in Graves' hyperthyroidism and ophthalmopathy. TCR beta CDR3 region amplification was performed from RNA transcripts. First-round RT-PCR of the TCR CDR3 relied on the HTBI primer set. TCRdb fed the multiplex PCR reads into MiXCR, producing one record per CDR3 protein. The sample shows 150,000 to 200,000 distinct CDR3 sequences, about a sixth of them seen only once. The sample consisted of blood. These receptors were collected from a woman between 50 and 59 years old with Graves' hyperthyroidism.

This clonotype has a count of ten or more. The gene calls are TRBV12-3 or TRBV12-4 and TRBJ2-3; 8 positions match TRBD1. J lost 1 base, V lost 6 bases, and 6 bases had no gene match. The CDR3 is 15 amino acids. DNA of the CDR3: TGTGCCAGCAGGGGTGGACAGGGCCGCACAGATACGCAGTATTTT. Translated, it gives CASRGGQGRTDTQYF.

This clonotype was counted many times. The CDR3 loop is CASSTPIGGIRNTEAFF. CDR3 nucleotides: TGTGCCAGCAGTACCCCGATTGGGGGGATTCGGAACACTGAAGCTTTCTTT. The chain joins TRBV28 to TRBJ1-1, with a tentative D call TRBD1 (5 bases). V shed 5 bases and J shed 1 base, with 20 bases lying between them. The germline V gene encodes CDR1 MDHEN and CDR2 SYDVKM. The CDR3 totals 17 residues.

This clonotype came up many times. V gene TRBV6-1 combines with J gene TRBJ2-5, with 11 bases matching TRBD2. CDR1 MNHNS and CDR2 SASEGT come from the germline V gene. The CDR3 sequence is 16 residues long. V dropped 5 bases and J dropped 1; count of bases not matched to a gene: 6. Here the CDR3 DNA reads TGTGCCAGCAGTCCCCACCTAGCGGGGGGCCAAGAGACCCAGTACTTC. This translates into CASSPHLAGGQETQYF.

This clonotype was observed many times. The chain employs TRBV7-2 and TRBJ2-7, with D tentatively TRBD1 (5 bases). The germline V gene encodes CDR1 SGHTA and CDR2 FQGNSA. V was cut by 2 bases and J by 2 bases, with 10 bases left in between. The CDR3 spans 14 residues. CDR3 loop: CASSLKGFTYEQYF. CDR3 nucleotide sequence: TGTGCCAGCAGCTTAAAGGGGTTCACCTACGAGCAGTACTTC.

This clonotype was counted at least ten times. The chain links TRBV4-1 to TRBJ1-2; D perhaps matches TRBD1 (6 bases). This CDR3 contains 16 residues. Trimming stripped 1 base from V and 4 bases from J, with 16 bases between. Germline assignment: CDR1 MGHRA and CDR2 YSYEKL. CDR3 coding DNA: TGCGCCAGCAGCCAAGTAGGGGGGTCCGGTATCTATGGCTACACCTTC. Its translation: CASSQVGGSGIYGYTF.

The DNA for the CDR3 is TGTGCCAGCAGCCTCGCTGTGGCGGAGCAGTTCTTC. It translates to CASSLAVAEQFF. This chain connects TRBV28 to TRBJ2-1; no clear D. Trimming shortened V by 6 bases and J by 10 bases, and 13 bases separated the two germline ends. The length of the CDR3 is 12 residues. Germline-derived CDR1 and CDR2 are MDHEN and SYDVKM. The full variable domain, its missing parts supplied by reference TRBV28 and TRBJ2-1, is DVKVTQSSRYLVKRTGEKVFLECVQDMDHENMFWYRQDPGLGLRLIYFSYDVKMKEKGDIPEGYSVSREKKERFSLILESASTNQTSMYLCASSLAVAEQFFGPGTRLTVL.

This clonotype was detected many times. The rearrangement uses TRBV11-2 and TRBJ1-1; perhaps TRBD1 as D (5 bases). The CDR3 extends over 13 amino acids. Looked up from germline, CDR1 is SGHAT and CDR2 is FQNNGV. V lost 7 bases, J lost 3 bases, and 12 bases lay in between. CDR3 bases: TGTGCCAGCACCCCCTGGGGACACACTGAAGCTTTCTTT. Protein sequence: CASTPWGHTEAFF.

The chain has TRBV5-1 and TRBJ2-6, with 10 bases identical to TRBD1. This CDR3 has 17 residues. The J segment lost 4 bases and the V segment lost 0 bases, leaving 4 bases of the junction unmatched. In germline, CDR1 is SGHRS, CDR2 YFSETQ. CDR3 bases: TGCGCCAGCAGCTTGGGACAGGGGGCGAGAGGGGCCAACGTCCTGACTTTC. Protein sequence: CASSLGQGARGANVLTF.

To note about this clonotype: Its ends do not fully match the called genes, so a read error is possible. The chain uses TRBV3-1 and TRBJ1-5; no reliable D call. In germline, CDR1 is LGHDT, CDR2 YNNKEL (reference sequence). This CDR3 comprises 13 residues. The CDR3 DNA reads TGTGCCAGCAGCGAAGAACGGGGTTGGCCCCAGCATTTT. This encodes CASSEERGWPQHF. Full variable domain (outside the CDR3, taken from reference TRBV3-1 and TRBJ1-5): DTAVSQTPKYLVTQMGNDKSIKCEQNLGHDTMYWYKQDSKKFLKIMFSYNNKELIINETVPNRFSPKSPDKAHLNLHINSLELGDSAVYFCASSEERGWPQHFGDGTRLSIL.

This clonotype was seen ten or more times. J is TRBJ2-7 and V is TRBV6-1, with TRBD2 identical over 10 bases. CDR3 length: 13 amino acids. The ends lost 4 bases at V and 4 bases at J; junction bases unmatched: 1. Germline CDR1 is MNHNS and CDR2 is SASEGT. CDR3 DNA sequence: TGTGCCAGCAGTGTACTAGCGGGGTACGAGCAGTACTTC. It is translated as CASSVLAGYEQYF.

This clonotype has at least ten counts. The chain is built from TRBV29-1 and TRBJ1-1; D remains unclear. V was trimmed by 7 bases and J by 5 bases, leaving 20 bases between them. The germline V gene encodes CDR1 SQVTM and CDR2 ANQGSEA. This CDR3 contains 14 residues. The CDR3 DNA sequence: TGCAGCGCTGCGGTGGACGGCTTGGGGACTGAAGCTTTCTTT. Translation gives CSAAVDGLGTEAFF.

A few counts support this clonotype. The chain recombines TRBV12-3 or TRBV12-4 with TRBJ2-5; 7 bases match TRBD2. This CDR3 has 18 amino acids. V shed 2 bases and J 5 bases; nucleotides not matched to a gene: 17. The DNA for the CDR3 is TGTGCCAGCAGTTTATGGAGTGGGGGGGGACGCGAACAGGAGACCCAGTACTTC. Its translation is CASSLWSGGGREQETQYF.

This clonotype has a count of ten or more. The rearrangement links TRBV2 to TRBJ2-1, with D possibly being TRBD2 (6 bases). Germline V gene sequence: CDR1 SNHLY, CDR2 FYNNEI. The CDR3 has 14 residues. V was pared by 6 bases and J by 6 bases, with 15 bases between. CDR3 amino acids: CASSPTLGLNEQFF. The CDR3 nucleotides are TGTGCCAGCAGCCCAACCTTGGGACTCAATGAGCAGTTCTTC. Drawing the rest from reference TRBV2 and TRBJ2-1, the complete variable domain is EPEVTQTPSHQVTQMGQEVILRCVPISNHLYFYWYRQILGQKVEFLVSFYNNEISEKSEIFDDQFSVERPDGSNFTLKIRSTKLEDSAMYFCASSPTLGLNEQFFGPGTRLTVL.

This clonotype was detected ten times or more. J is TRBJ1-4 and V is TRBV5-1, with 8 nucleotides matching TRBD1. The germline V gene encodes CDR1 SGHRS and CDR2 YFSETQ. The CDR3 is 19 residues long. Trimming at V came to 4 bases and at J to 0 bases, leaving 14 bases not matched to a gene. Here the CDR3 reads CASSTGQAGPSATNEKLFF. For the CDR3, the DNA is TGCGCCAGCAGCACGGGACAGGCCGGACCCTCTGCAACTAATGAAAAACTGTTTTTT.

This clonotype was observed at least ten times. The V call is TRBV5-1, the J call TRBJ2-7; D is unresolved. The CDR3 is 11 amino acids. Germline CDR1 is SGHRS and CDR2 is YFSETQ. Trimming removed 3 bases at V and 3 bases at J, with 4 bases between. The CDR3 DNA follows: TGCGCCAGCAGCTCTCGCTACGAGCAGTACTTC. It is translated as CASSSRYEQYF.

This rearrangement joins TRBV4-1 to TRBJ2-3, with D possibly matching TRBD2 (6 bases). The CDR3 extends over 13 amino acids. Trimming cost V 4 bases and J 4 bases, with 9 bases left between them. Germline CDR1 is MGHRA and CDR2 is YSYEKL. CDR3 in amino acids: CASSLSSADTQYF. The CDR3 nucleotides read TGCGCCAGCAGCCTCTCTAGCGCAGATACGCAGTATTTT.

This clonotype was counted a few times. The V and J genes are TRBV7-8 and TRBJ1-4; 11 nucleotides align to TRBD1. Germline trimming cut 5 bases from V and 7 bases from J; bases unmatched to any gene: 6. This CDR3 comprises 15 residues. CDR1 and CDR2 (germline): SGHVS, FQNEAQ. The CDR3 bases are TGTGCCAGCAGCCCCGCCGGGACAGGGGGTGAAAAACTGTTTTTT. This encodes CASSPAGTGGEKLFF.

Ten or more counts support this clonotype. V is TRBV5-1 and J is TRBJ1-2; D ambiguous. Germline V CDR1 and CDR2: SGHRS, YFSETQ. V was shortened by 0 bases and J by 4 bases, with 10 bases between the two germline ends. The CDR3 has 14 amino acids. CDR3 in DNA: TGCGCCAGCAGCTTGGGAGCCGCTCCCTATGGCTACACCTTC. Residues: CASSLGAAPYGYTF.

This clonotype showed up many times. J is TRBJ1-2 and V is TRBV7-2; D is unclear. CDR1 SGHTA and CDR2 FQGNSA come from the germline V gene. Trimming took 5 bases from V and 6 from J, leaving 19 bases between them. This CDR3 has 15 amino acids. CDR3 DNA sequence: TGTGCCAGCAGCCTACACACTACCTTGGCAGATGGCTACACCTTC. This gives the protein CASSLHTTLADGYTF. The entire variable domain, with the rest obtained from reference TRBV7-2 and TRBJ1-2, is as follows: GAGVSQSPSNKVTEKGKDVELRCDPISGHTALYWYRQSLGQGLEFLIYFQGNSAPDKSGLPSDRFSAERTGGSVSTLTIQRTQQEDSAVYLCASSLHTTLADGYTFGSGTRLTVV.

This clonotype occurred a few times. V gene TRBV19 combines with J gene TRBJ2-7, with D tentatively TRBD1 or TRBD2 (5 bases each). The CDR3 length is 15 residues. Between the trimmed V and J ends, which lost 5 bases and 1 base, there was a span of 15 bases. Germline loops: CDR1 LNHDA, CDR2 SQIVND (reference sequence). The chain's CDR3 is CASSSGPQDSYEQYF. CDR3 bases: TGTGCCAGTAGTTCGGGACCGCAGGATTCCTACGAGCAGTACTTC.

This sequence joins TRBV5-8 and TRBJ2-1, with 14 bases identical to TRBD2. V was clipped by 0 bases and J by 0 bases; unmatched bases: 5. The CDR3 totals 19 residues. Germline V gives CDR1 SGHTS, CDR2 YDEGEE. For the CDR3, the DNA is TGTGCCAGCAGCTTGGAGGGACTAGCGGGGGTGAGCTCCTACAATGAGCAGTTCTTC. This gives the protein CASSLEGLAGVSSYNEQFF.